These T cell receptor beta chains were read from a single sample in a study of long-term antiretroviral therapy in people with HIV. Assay: immunoSEQ multiplex PCR; the TCRdb copy retains only in-frame clones and omits some. The repertoire includes tens of thousands of clones, around four fifths of them detected once, and about 3.4% sits in the top ten. The sequencing here drew on unsorted PBMCs, taken 1.9 years after starting antiretroviral therapy. The receptor source for this set is a woman between 50 and 59 years old with HIV. The CDR3 runs from the conserved cysteine through the conserved F or W. Each record gives: J gene, clone size, D gene, V gene, CDR3 protein. A D gene is named only where the DNA matches it firmly. Part of the rows lack a size; the others show once, few, many or a class for expanded clones.

j_gene: TRBJ1-1
abundance: -
d_gene: TRBD1
v_gene: TRBV7-2
CDR3aa: CASSTTFRGRVVTEAFF

j_gene: TRBJ2-1
abundance: -
d_gene: -
v_gene: TRBV5-1
CDR3aa: CASSLGGDSYNEQFF

j_gene: TRBJ1-2
abundance: -
d_gene: -
v_gene: TRBV25-1
CDR3aa: CASSEYLVGYGYTF

j_gene: TRBJ2-3
abundance: -
d_gene: TRBD1
v_gene: TRBV6-6
CDR3aa: CASSTGQVSTDTQYF

j_gene: TRBJ1-1
abundance: -
d_gene: TRBD1
v_gene: TRBV30
CDR3aa: CAWSGEVPGDSGEAFF

j_gene: TRBJ1-5
abundance: -
d_gene: TRBD1
v_gene: TRBV28
CDR3aa: CASRPTLTGGNQPQHF

j_gene: TRBJ1-1
abundance: -
d_gene: -
v_gene: TRBV15
CDR3aa: CATTLTRNTEAFF

j_gene: TRBJ2-3
abundance: -
d_gene: -
v_gene: TRBV28
CDR3aa: CASSLAISGPSTDTQYF

j_gene: TRBJ2-2
abundance: -
d_gene: -
v_gene: TRBV6-4
CDR3aa: CASSDSSGRGAGELFF

j_gene: TRBJ2-3
abundance: -
d_gene: -
v_gene: TRBV7-2
CDR3aa: CASSLAVTDTQYF

j_gene: TRBJ2-3
abundance: -
d_gene: -
v_gene: TRBV9
CDR3aa: CASSVGGNRATDTQYF

j_gene: TRBJ1-6
abundance: -
d_gene: -
v_gene: TRBV7-9
CDR3aa: CASSPYQRGSPLHF

j_gene: TRBJ2-3
abundance: -
d_gene: -
v_gene: TRBV9
CDR3aa: CASSVGPGADTQYF

j_gene: TRBJ1-2
abundance: -
d_gene: -
v_gene: TRBV7-6
CDR3aa: CASSLVGLDPGGYTF

j_gene: TRBJ1-5
abundance: -
d_gene: -
v_gene: TRBV29-1
CDR3aa: CSVEFNSNQPQHF

j_gene: TRBJ2-5
abundance: -
d_gene: -
v_gene: TRBV5-6
CDR3aa: CASSFWSRETQYF

j_gene: TRBJ1-6
abundance: -
d_gene: -
v_gene: TRBV7-9
CDR3aa: CASSLGGLNSPLHF

j_gene: TRBJ1-5
abundance: -
d_gene: -
v_gene: TRBV28
CDR3aa: CASSLSRTQPQHF

j_gene: TRBJ2-1
abundance: once
d_gene: TRBD2
v_gene: TRBV29-1
CDR3aa: CSVVGGGSYNEQFF

j_gene: TRBJ1-5
abundance: -
d_gene: -
v_gene: TRBV6-1
CDR3aa: CASSARGDGNQPQHF

j_gene: TRBJ2-2
abundance: -
d_gene: TRBD2
v_gene: TRBV2
CDR3aa: CASSDTSGTGELFF

j_gene: TRBJ1-2
abundance: -
d_gene: -
v_gene: TRBV19
CDR3aa: CASRGHANYGYTF

j_gene: TRBJ1-6
abundance: few
d_gene: TRBD1
v_gene: TRBV28
CDR3aa: CASSIPGQGFLSPLHF

j_gene: TRBJ2-1
abundance: -
d_gene: -
v_gene: TRBV7-3
CDR3aa: CASSPQGLHINEQFF

j_gene: TRBJ1-2
abundance: few
d_gene: -
v_gene: TRBV5-1
CDR3aa: CASSFRAVPIDQNYGYTF

j_gene: TRBJ2-3
abundance: -
d_gene: TRBD1
v_gene: TRBV5-1
CDR3aa: CASTGTGNTQYF

j_gene: TRBJ1-3
abundance: -
d_gene: -
v_gene: TRBV6-1
CDR3aa: CASSETGNTIYF

j_gene: TRBJ1-2
abundance: few
d_gene: -
v_gene: TRBV7-9
CDR3aa: CAMGGGANYGYTF

j_gene: TRBJ1-4
abundance: -
d_gene: -
v_gene: TRBV6-6
CDR3aa: CASRHLPGLVKLFF

j_gene: TRBJ1-4
abundance: -
d_gene: -
v_gene: TRBV5-1
CDR3aa: CASSEGDTNEKLFF

j_gene: TRBJ1-3
abundance: -
d_gene: -
v_gene: TRBV4-3
CDR3aa: CASSQDSASSGNTIYF

j_gene: TRBJ1-3
abundance: -
d_gene: -
v_gene: TRBV6-5
CDR3aa: CASSYNEGAGNTIYF

j_gene: TRBJ2-3
abundance: once
d_gene: TRBD2
v_gene: TRBV4-1
CDR3aa: CASSQPRLAGGRDTQYF

j_gene: TRBJ2-7
abundance: -
d_gene: -
v_gene: TRBV2
CDR3aa: CASSRTGPYEQYF

j_gene: TRBJ1-5
abundance: -
d_gene: TRBD1
v_gene: TRBV7-2
CDR3aa: CASSLRTGANQPQHF

j_gene: TRBJ1-1
abundance: -
d_gene: TRBD1
v_gene: TRBV5-5
CDR3aa: CASRTKTGEDTEAFF

j_gene: TRBJ2-1
abundance: -
d_gene: TRBD2
v_gene: TRBV6-5
CDR3aa: CATAKLGEGEQFF

j_gene: TRBJ1-5
abundance: -
d_gene: -
v_gene: TRBV19
CDR3aa: CATERPGTNYQPQHF

j_gene: TRBJ2-2
abundance: -
d_gene: TRBD2
v_gene: TRBV27
CDR3aa: CASSLQASGGTVHTGELFF

j_gene: TRBJ2-1
abundance: -
d_gene: TRBD2
v_gene: TRBV30
CDR3aa: CAWSPSGAYNEQFF

j_gene: TRBJ2-7
abundance: once
d_gene: -
v_gene: TRBV9
CDR3aa: CASSPSYGDYEQYF

j_gene: TRBJ1-2
abundance: -
d_gene: -
v_gene: TRBV6-5
CDR3aa: CASSYSMGPYGYTF

j_gene: TRBJ2-1
abundance: -
d_gene: -
v_gene: TRBV18
CDR3aa: CASSPPQGRRTLNNEQFF

j_gene: TRBJ1-4
abundance: -
d_gene: -
v_gene: TRBV21-1
CDR3aa: CASSKEWPGESEKLFF

j_gene: TRBJ1-5
abundance: -
d_gene: TRBD1
v_gene: TRBV28
CDR3aa: CASSFFRGHQPQHF

j_gene: TRBJ1-5
abundance: -
d_gene: -
v_gene: TRBV7-2
CDR3aa: CASSLDSGYQPQHF

j_gene: TRBJ2-7
abundance: -
d_gene: TRBD2
v_gene: TRBV29-1
CDR3aa: CSVETAGGYEQYF